What follows are 27 T cell receptor beta chains derived from one specimen sequenced in a study of PD-1 blockade in classical Hodgkin lymphoma. Each patient relapsed following autologous stem cell transplantation, and prior brentuximab vedotin exposure differed. Generated by immunoSEQ multiplex PCR, the TCRdb table keeps only in-frame clones and is missing some. The top ten hold 6.6% of the sample, which has more than 90,000 clones, around 89% seen once. The specimen comprised peripheral blood mononuclear cells (PBMCs), sampled before the second cycle of nivolumab. These receptors all come from a human donor with classical Hodgkin lymphoma.

V gene TRBV10-1 combines with J gene TRBJ1-6, with D possibly matching TRBD1 (5 bases). Trimming removed 2 bases at V and 9 bases at J, with 11 bases between. This CDR3 comprises 14 residues. Germline values: CDR1 WNHNN, CDR2 SYGVQD (reference sequence). CDR3 in amino acids: CASSEDRRGSPLHF. CDR3 in DNA: TGCGCCAGCAGTGAGGACAGAAGGGGTTCACCCCTCCACTTT.

J is TRBJ2-1 and V is TRBV6-1, with D perhaps given as TRBD1 or TRBD2 (6 bases each). CDR1 and CDR2 from the germline V gene are MNHNS and SASEGT. Trimming removed 6 bases at V and 8 bases at J, with 11 bases between. This CDR3 comprises 12 residues. CDR3 nucleotide sequence: TGTGCCAGCAGCGCCGGGGGCTATGAGCAGTTCTTC. Its translation is CASSAGGYEQFF.

This chain joins TRBV25-1 and TRBJ1-4; D not resolved. V lost 0 bases to trimming and J lost 6 bases, with 8 bases between them. Germline-derived CDR1 and CDR2 are MGHDK and SYGVNS. This CDR3 comprises 14 residues. CDR3 residues: CASSEYLGDEKLFF. CDR3 DNA: TGTGCCAGCAGTGAATATCTCGGTGATGAAAAACTGTTTTTT.

The chain links TRBV15 to TRBJ2-7, with TRBD2 as a possible D gene (6 bases). The length of the CDR3 is 13 residues. CDR1 is LNHNV, CDR2 YYDKDF, per germline (reference sequence). With 0 bases removed from V and 5 bases from J, the gap between germline ends came to 8 bases. The CDR3 DNA is TGTGCCACCAGCAGAGATCCGGGGGACGAGCAGTACTTC. Protein product: CATSRDPGDEQYF.

The chain joins TRBV28 to TRBJ1-2, with no clear D. V was trimmed by 3 bases and J by 2 bases, leaving 22 bases between them. The CDR3 is 18 amino acids. Germline V CDR1 and CDR2: MDHEN, SYDVKM. The CDR3 protein is CASSFLPLSHVPNYGYTF. CDR3 sequence (DNA): TGTGCCAGCAGTTTCCTCCCTCTGAGCCACGTACCGAACTATGGCTACACCTTC.

The chain recombines TRBV7-2 with TRBJ1-1; no firm D call. The V end was cut by 1 base, the J end by 1 base, with 13 bases between. Germline lookup yields CDR1 SGHTA and CDR2 FQGNSA. The CDR3 spans 16 residues. The CDR3 here is CASSLVIPGGNTEAFF. The CDR3 DNA follows: TGTGCCAGCAGCTTAGTCATCCCAGGAGGGAACACTGAAGCTTTCTTT.

The chain is built from TRBV7-2 and TRBJ1-2; D is perhaps TRBD1 (5 bases). V shed 2 bases and J shed 4 bases, with 14 bases lying between them. Germline V lookup: CDR1 SGHTA, CDR2 FQGNSA. The CDR3 length is 15 residues. CDR3: CASSLSQGSGYGYTF. In nucleotides, the CDR3 is TGTGCCAGCAGCTTATCCCAGGGAAGCGGCTATGGCTACACCTTC.

This clone was seen once. The rearrangement links TRBV7-2 to TRBJ1-6; D remains unclear. From germline, CDR1 is SGHTA and CDR2 FQGNSA. This CDR3 has 17 residues. V lost 5 bases to trimming and J lost 0 bases, with 14 bases between them. CDR3 sequence (DNA): TGTGCCAGCAGCCCAGCAGGAGGAAGCTCCTATAATTCACCCCTCCACTTT. Its protein product is CASSPAGGSSYNSPLHF.

The chain joins TRBV23-1 to TRBJ2-7, with D possibly called TRBD1 or TRBD2 (7 bases each). TRBV23-1 is noted as an ORF with a role that remains uncertain. Deletions cut 2 bases from V and 7 bases from J, with 21 bases between. CDR3 length: 16 amino acids. The CDR3 DNA reads TGCGCCAGCAGTCAAGGGGAGGGACAGACTTCGGGGGAGCAGTACTTC. Translation: CASSQGEGQTSGEQYF.

The chain employs TRBV5-1 and TRBJ1-2, with a possible D match to TRBD1 (5 bases). Deletions cut 4 bases from V and 4 bases from J, with 11 bases between. The germline V gene encodes CDR1 SGHRS and CDR2 YFSETQ. The CDR3 extends over 13 amino acids. The CDR3 loop reads CASSMGRSYGYTF. DNA for the CDR3: TGCGCCAGCAGCATGGGGCGGAGCTATGGCTACACCTTC.

This chain links TRBV4-1 with TRBJ1-3; 8 bases map to TRBD1. Looked up from germline, CDR1 is MGHRA and CDR2 is YSYEKL. V lost 2 bases, J lost 7 bases, and 7 bases stayed unmatched. There are 15 residues in the CDR3. The CDR3 spells CASSQTPDRVNTIYF. CDR3 coding DNA: TGCGCCAGCAGCCAAACCCCGGACAGGGTTAACACCATATATTTT.

The chain links TRBV29-1 to TRBJ2-6; D possibly corresponds to TRBD1 (5 bases). This CDR3 contains 13 residues. Germline V lookup: CDR1 SQVTM, CDR2 ANQGSEA. The V end lost 7 bases, the J end lost 4 bases, and 11 bases lay between the germline ends. The CDR3 here is CSARGSGANVLTF. For the CDR3, the DNA is TGCAGCGCAAGGGGCTCCGGGGCCAACGTCCTGACTTTC.

This sequence joins TRBV27 and TRBJ1-4; D is unresolved. CDR3 size: 14 residues. CDR1 is MNHEY and CDR2 is SMNVEV in the germline V gene (reference sequence). The V end lost 7 bases, the J end lost 8 bases, and 17 bases lay between the germline ends. CDR3 region: CASIRGRRREKLFF. In DNA form, the CDR3 reads TGTGCCAGCATACGAGGGCGGCGGAGGGAAAAACTGTTTTTT.

The chain recombines TRBV6-5 with TRBJ1-4; D remains ambiguous. CDR3 length: 13 amino acids. V dropped 6 bases and J dropped 8 bases, with 13 bases sitting between them. Per the germline V gene, CDR1 is MNHEY and CDR2 is SVGAGI. The CDR3 spells CASSPSIGEKLFF. The CDR3, as DNA: TGTGCCAGCAGCCCGTCTATCGGGGAAAAACTGTTTTTT.

The rearrangement joins TRBV4-3 to TRBJ2-3, with 10 bases aligning to TRBD2. After removal of 0 bases from V and 6 bases from J, the junction contained 6 bases not matched to a gene. Germline CDR1 and CDR2: LGHNA and YSLEER. The CDR3 length is 16 residues. Written as DNA, the CDR3 is TGCGCCAGCAGCCAAGATACCAGCGGGGGGGCCGATACGCAGTATTTT. Amino acid sequence: CASSQDTSGGADTQYF.

Only a few counts were recorded for this clone. V gene TRBV6-7 combines with J gene TRBJ1-2; D remains unclear. TRBV6-7 is an ORF for which the function is uncertain. The V gene lost 0 bases and the J gene lost 0 bases, with 8 bases spanning the gap. There are 15 residues in the CDR3. CDR3 sequence reads: CASSYSWPSNYGYTF. DNA of the CDR3: TGTGCCAGCAGTTACTCTTGGCCTTCTAACTATGGCTACACCTTC.

The rearrangement links TRBV21-1 to TRBJ1-4. TRBV21-1 is reported as a pseudogene. The CDR3 covers 14 residues. The CDR3 nucleotides are TGTGCCAGCAGCATTCGAGCGGCCCGTGAAAAACTGTTTTTT. It yields the protein CASSIRAAREKLFF.

The chain uses TRBV10-3 and TRBJ2-7; D ambiguous. From germline, CDR1 is ENHRY and CDR2 SYGVKD. Trimming removed 3 bases from V and 0 bases from J, with 6 bases in between. The CDR3 consists of 13 residues. This chain's CDR3 is CAISDRSSYEQYF. In DNA, the CDR3 is TGTGCCATCAGTGACAGGAGCTCCTACGAGCAGTACTTC.

The chain combines TRBV5-6 with TRBJ2-7; weak D call: TRBD1 (5 bases). This CDR3 comprises 16 residues. V was pared by 4 bases and J by 2 bases, with 19 bases between. The germline V gene encodes CDR1 SGHDT and CDR2 YYEEEE. CDR3 residues: CASSPSVGPHAYEQYF. Written as DNA, the CDR3 is TGTGCCAGCAGCCCTTCGGTGGGGCCACACGCCTACGAGCAGTACTTC.

The gene calls are TRBV27 and TRBJ2-7; D is undetermined. Germline V CDR1 and CDR2: MNHEY, SMNVEV (reference sequence). V lost 2 bases to trimming and J lost 2 bases, with 7 bases between them. CDR3 size: 13 residues. The CDR3 protein is CASSLNTAYEQYF. In DNA form, the CDR3 reads TGTGCCAGCAGTTTAAACACTGCCTACGAGCAGTACTTC.

This sequence joins TRBV28 and TRBJ2-5; 8 bases fit TRBD2. This CDR3 comprises 14 residues. V was pared by 5 bases and J by 5 bases, with 7 bases of the junction left unmatched. Germline V gene lookup returns CDR1 MDHEN and CDR2 SYDVKM. CDR3 sequence reads: CASSEAGGWETQYF. The CDR3 bases are TGTGCCAGCAGTGAGGCGGGGGGCTGGGAGACCCAGTACTTC. Filled out from reference TRBV28 and TRBJ2-5, the complete variable domain reads DVKVTQSSRYLVKRTGEKVFLECVQDMDHENMFWYRQDPGLGLRLIYFSYDVKMKEKGDIPEGYSVSREKKERFSLILESASTNQTSMYLCASSEAGGWETQYFGPGTRLLVL.

J is TRBJ1-5 and V is TRBV28; the match to TRBD1 covers 7 bases. The CDR3 length is 14 residues. V lost 3 bases to trimming and J lost 6 bases; unmatched junction nucleotides: 5. Germline-derived CDR1 and CDR2 are MDHEN and SYDVKM. The CDR3 DNA is TGTGCCAGCAGTTTTGTCGACAGGGCTCAGCCCCAGCATTTT. Protein product: CASSFVDRAQPQHF.

The genes are TRBV13 and TRBJ2-5; D uncertain. This CDR3 has 15 amino acids. Germline assignment: CDR1 PRHDT and CDR2 FYEKMQ (reference sequence). V was cut by 4 bases and J by 0 bases, with 12 bases left in between. The CDR3 nucleotides are TGTGCCAGCAGCTCCCGGGCCTTGTACCAAGAGACCCAGTACTTC. Translating gives CASSSRALYQETQYF. The complete variable domain, with remaining parts taken from reference TRBV13 and TRBJ2-5, reads AAGVIQSPRHLIKEKRETATLKCYPIPRHDTVYWYQQGPGQDPQFLISFYEKMQSDKGSIPDRFSAQQFSDYHSELNMSSLELGDSALYFCASSSRALYQETQYFGPGTRLLVL.

The chain employs TRBV21-1 and TRBJ2-1; the table's D call, TRBD2, has no DNA check behind it. TRBV21-1 is deemed a pseudogene. This CDR3 is 15 amino acids long. The CDR3 reads CASSKALSGFTEQFF. The DNA for the CDR3 is TGTGCCAGCAGCAAAGCACTATCGGGGTTCACTGAGCAGTTCTTC.

The rearrangement joins TRBV14 to TRBJ1-1, with D unclear. Germline CDR1 SGHDN, CDR2 FVKESK. There are 15 residues in the CDR3. Deletions cut 4 bases from V and 5 bases from J, with 17 bases between. CDR3: CASSRPVGFSTEAFF. The CDR3 coding sequence is TGTGCCAGCAGCCGGCCGGTCGGCTTTTCAACTGAAGCTTTCTTT.

The gene calls are TRBV15 and TRBJ1-1; D not certain. The CDR3 totals 12 residues. V lost 1 base to trimming and J lost 2 bases, with 2 bases between them. Germline CDR1 reads LNHNV; CDR2 reads YYDKDF (reference sequence). The CDR3 sequence is CATSRANTEAFF. The DNA for the CDR3 is TGTGCCACCAGCAGAGCAAACACTGAAGCTTTCTTT.

CDR3: CASSDHPNRTGEDSPLHF. The CDR3 DNA sequence: TGTGCCAGCAGTGACCACCCGAATCGGACAGGGGAGGATTCACCCCTCCACTTT. The chain is built from TRBV6-4 and TRBJ1-6; 9 bases map to TRBD1. CDR3 length: 18 amino acids. Germline V lookup: CDR1 MRHNA, CDR2 SNTAGT. The J segment lost 8 bases and the V segment lost 2 bases, leaving 13 bases of the junction unmatched.